These T cell receptor beta chains were read from a single sample in a study of CD8+CD57+ T cells in acquired aplastic anemia. TCRdb re-derived calls from the reads in MiXCR, one entry per CDR3 protein. The data show 180,000 or so distinct CDR3 sequences, around half seen once. The sequenced sample consisted of sorted CD4+, CD8+, or CD8+CD57+ T cells (not recorded which) from PBMCs. The receptors shown here come from a human donor in good health. CDR3s include the opening cysteine and the closing phenylalanine or tryptophan. D genes are given only for firm matches. Clone size is not always given. Where it is, it says once, few, many or a class for expanded clones.

J gene | D gene | V gene | clone size | CDR3 DNA | CDR3 protein
TRBJ2-1 | TRBD1 | TRBV5-1 | . | TGCGCCAGCAGCCGTTCGGACAGGGCAAGCTCCTACAATGAGCAGTTCTTC | CASSRSDRASSYNEQFF
TRBJ1-1 | . | TRBV29-1 | . | TGCAGCGTGATGAGGGGCCTGGGAGACACTGAGGCTTTCTTT | CSVMRGLGDTEAFF
TRBJ2-7 | . | TRBV28 | few | TGTGCCAGCAGAGGCATCCAGGCAACCTACGAGCAGTACTTC | CASRGIQATYEQYF
TRBJ1-1 | TRBD1 | TRBV28 | few | TGTGCCAGCCTCCTAAGACAGGGCGGGAGCACTGAAGCTTTCTTT | CASLLRQGGSTEAFF
TRBJ2-5 | TRBD2 | TRBV11-3 | many | TGTGCCAGCAGCGGGACTAGCGGGAGCGCAGAGACCCAGTACTTC | CASSGTSGSAETQYF
TRBJ1-4 | . | TRBV20-1 | few | TGCAGTGCCAGAAAGACAGCGCTTAATGAAAAACTGTTTTTT | CSARKTALNEKLFF
TRBJ2-7 | TRBD2 | TRBV2 | . | TGTGCCAGCAGTGAACGGGAGGGAAACGAGCAGTACTTC | CASSEREGNEQYF
TRBJ1-5 | TRBD1 | TRBV19 | once | TGTGCCAGTTGTCGAGCAGGGGGGAATCAGCCCCAGCATTTT | CASCRAGGNQPQHF
TRBJ2-5 | . | TRBV20-1 | . | TGCAGTGCTAGGTCTAGCCTAAGACAAGAGACCCAGTACTTC | CSARSSLRQETQYF
TRBJ2-7 | TRBD2 | TRBV29-1 | . | TGCAGCGTCGAATTGACTAGCGGGAGCCCCTACGAGCAGTACTTC | CSVELTSGSPYEQYF
TRBJ2-7 | TRBD2 | TRBV25-1 | . | TGTGCCAGCAGTAAGAGCGGGGGAGGATACGAGCAGTACTTC | CASSKSGGGYEQYF
TRBJ2-5 | . | TRBV7-7 | many | TGTGCTAGCAGCCCCCGCCTTGGGGGCACGGCCCAGTACTTC | CASSPRLGGTAQYF
TRBJ2-2 | . | TRBV6-5 | few | TGTGCCAGCAAAAAACAGGGCCCCGGGGAGCTGTTTTTT | CASKKQGPGELFF
TRBJ2-3 | . | TRBV20-1 | few | TGCAGTGCAACGGACCCTCGGCGGCCAGATACGCAGTATTTT | CSATDPRRPDTQYF
TRBJ2-7 | TRBD2 | TRBV14 | . | TGTGCCAGCAGCCCACGGACTAGCGGGAGGGCCCTGAGCGAGCAGTACTTC | CASSPRTSGRALSEQYF
TRBJ1-1 | . | TRBV29-1 | . | TGCAGCGTTGAAGTAAAGGGAAGGTACACTGAAGCTTTCTTT | CSVEVKGRYTEAFF
TRBJ1-6 | . | TRBV19 | many | TGTGCCAGTAGTTACGGGGGCAAGGATAATTCACCCCTCCACTTT | CASSYGGKDNSPLHF
TRBJ2-3 | . | TRBV10-3 | . | TGTGCCATCAGCGTGAATATGGGCACAGATACGCAGTATTTT | CAISVNMGTDTQYF
TRBJ1-6 | . | TRBV2 | few | TGTGCCAGCAACTATGGGGCGGCCTATAATTCACCCCTCCACTTT | CASNYGAAYNSPLHF
TRBJ1-1 | . | TRBV6-1 | few | TGTGCCAGCAGTCTCTACCGGGGGAACACTGAAGCTTTCTTT | CASSLYRGNTEAFF
TRBJ2-5 | TRBD2 | TRBV3-1 | . | TGTGCCAGCAGCCAAGTGGGACTAAAGAAAGAGACCCGGTACTTC | CASSQVGLKKETRYF
TRBJ2-7 | TRBD1 | TRBV5-5 | . | TGTGCCAGCAGCGGACAGGGTTCCCACGAGCAGTACTTC | CASSGQGSHEQYF
TRBJ1-1 | . | TRBV19 | once | TGTGCCAGTATACCCTCCAGGGAAATCACTGAAGCTTTCTTT | CASIPSREITEAFF
TRBJ1-5 | TRBD1 | TRBV30 | . | TGTGCCTGGAGTTCAACAGGGGGTGGCCAGCCCCAGCATTTT | CAWSSTGGGQPQHF
TRBJ2-1 | . | TRBV6-5 | many | TGTGCCAGCAGTTACGGAGACTATGAGCAGTTCTTC | CASSYGDYEQFF
TRBJ2-1 | . | TRBV24-1 | . | TGTGCCACCAGTGATCACGGACAGCTACAGTTCTTC | CATSDHGQLQFF
TRBJ2-2 | TRBD1 | TRBV20-1 | many | TGCAGTGCTAGCGGGGACAGGGGACCCACCGGGGAGCTGTTTTTT | CSASGDRGPTGELFF
TRBJ2-5 | . | TRBV7-8 | . | TGTGCCAGCAGGGACCTAGGGGGGGAGACCCAGTACTTC | CASRDLGGETQYF
TRBJ2-7 | . | TRBV4-1 | once | TGCGCCAGCAGCGTGATTCCGGAGCAGGGCTACGAGCAGTACTTC | CASSVIPEQGYEQYF
TRBJ1-5 | . | TRBV10-3 | . | TGTGCCATCAGTGAAGCAGGCCAGCCCCAGCATTTT | CAISEAGQPQHF
TRBJ1-1 | TRBD1 | TRBV20-1 | . | TGCAGTGCTAAGAGACAGGGGCGAAGTGAAGCTTTCTTT | CSAKRQGRSEAFF
TRBJ1-6 | . | TRBV15 | many | TGTGCCACCAGCAGAGATCCGGGTACTTCACCCCTCCACTTT | CATSRDPGTSPLHF
TRBJ2-3 | TRBD2 | TRBV20-1 | many | TGCAGTGCTAGACCTACACTAGCGGGAGGGCCCACAGATACGCAGTATTTT | CSARPTLAGGPTDTQYF
TRBJ2-3 | . | TRBV6-1 | many | TGTGCCAGCAGTGGACAGGCGGTAGGCACAGATACGCAGTATTTT | CASSGQAVGTDTQYF
TRBJ1-1 | . | TRBV5-1 | many | TGCGCCAGCAGCTTGGTAACCGGGACAAAAAACACTGAAGCTTTCTTT | CASSLVTGTKNTEAFF
TRBJ2-1 | TRBD2 | TRBV6-1 | few | TGTGCCAGCAGTGGGGGCCGGGAGGGAGTTTTTGGTAATGAGCAGTTCTTC | CASSGGREGVFGNEQFF
TRBJ2-5 | . | TRBV20-1 | many | TGCAGTGCTAAAGGACGGTTCCGAGAGACCCAGTACTTC | CSAKGRFRETQYF
TRBJ1-1 | . | TRBV2 | . | TGTGCCAGCAGGATCGGTAACACTGAAGCTCTCTTT | CASRIGNTEALF
TRBJ2-1 | TRBD2 | TRBV24-1 | many | TGTGCCACCAGTGATTTGCCGACTAGCGGCTACAATGAGCAGTTCTTC | CATSDLPTSGYNEQFF
TRBJ2-1 | . | TRBV20-1 | many | TGCAGTGCTAGAGCCCCAGGAGCCCTATACAATGAGCAGTTCTTC | CSARAPGALYNEQFF
TRBJ2-1 | TRBD1 | TRBV5-1 | . | TGCGCCAGCAGCCAAACCGTGACAGGGCAGAGAAATGAGCAGTTCTTC | CASSQTVTGQRNEQFF
TRBJ1-3 | . | TRBV15 | few | TGTGCCACCACCGACCGACAGCTCTCTGGAAACACCATATATTTT | CATTDRQLSGNTIYF
TRBJ2-3 | . | TRBV20-1 | many | TGCAGTAAGGGGGAGGGCCTGGTCTTAGGTACGCAGTATTTT | CSKGEGLVLGTQYF
TRBJ2-2 | TRBD1 | TRBV7-3 | . | TGTGCCAGCAGCCAGGGGGTAAACGGGGAGCTGTTTTTT | CASSQGVNGELFF
TRBJ1-1 | . | TRBV4-2 | many | TGTGCCAGCAGCCAAGATCTAAGGGCAGGGAGCATGAACACTGAAGCTTTCTTT | CASSQDLRAGSMNTEAFF